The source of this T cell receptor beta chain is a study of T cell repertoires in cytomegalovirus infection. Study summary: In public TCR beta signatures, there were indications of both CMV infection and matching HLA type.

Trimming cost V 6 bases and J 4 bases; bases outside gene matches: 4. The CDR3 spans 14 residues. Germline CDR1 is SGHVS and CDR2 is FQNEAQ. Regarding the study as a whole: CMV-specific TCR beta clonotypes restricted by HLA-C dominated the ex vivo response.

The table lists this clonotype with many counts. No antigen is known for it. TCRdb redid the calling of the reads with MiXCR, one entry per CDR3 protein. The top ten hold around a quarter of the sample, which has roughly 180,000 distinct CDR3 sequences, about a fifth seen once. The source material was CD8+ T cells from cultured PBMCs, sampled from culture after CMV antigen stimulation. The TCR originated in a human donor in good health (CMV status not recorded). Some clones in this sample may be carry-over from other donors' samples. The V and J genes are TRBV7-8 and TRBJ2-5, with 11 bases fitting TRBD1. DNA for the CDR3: TGTGCCAGCAGGATGGGACAGGGGGGAGAGACCCAGTACTTC. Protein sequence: CASRMGQGGETQYF.